The 3 T cell receptor beta chains presented below share a single source sample, sequenced in a study of blood T cell repertoires in COVID-19 (dated by TCRdb to 2018 to 2021). Library preparation was by the immunoSEQ multiplex PCR assay. TCRdb retrieved this table from immuneACCESS and kept in-frame rearrangements only. Not all clones are present; in checked studies, unresolved V genes account for under half, and no reason is known for the remainder. The sample records 150,000 to 200,000 clones, around 80% of which are singletons. The leading ten clones occupy roughly 17% of the sample. What was sequenced was PBMCs or T cells enriched from blood (not recorded which). The receptors derive from a woman in her forties or fifties with acute COVID-19.

This clone was recorded a few times. The gene calls are TRBV2 and TRBJ1-2, with TRBD1 matching over 8 bases. The CDR3 has 13 amino acids. Trimming cost V 6 bases and J 7 bases; bases outside gene matches: 7. From germline, CDR1 is SNHLY and CDR2 FYNNEI. The CDR3 here is CASRDREGFGYTF. The CDR3 DNA sequence: TGTGCCAGCAGGGACAGGGAGGGCTTTGGCTACACCTTC. The full variable domain, rest sourced from reference TRBV2 and TRBJ1-2, is EPEVTQTPSHQVTQMGQEVILRCVPISNHLYFYWYRQILGQKVEFLVSFYNNEISEKSEIFDDQFSVERPDGSNFTLKIRSTKLEDSAMYFCASRDREGFGYTFGSGTRLTVV.

V is TRBV27 and J is TRBJ2-3; 8 nucleotides align to TRBD1. Losses at the gene ends were 6 bases for V and 4 bases for J; bases not matched to a gene: 9. Germline CDR1 reads MNHEY; CDR2 reads SMNVEV (reference sequence). The CDR3 extends over 15 amino acids. CDR3 in amino acids: CASRQGQGLADTQYF. As DNA, the CDR3 is TGTGCCAGCAGACAAGGACAGGGTCTGGCAGATACGCAGTATTTT.

This clone was seen more than once but under ten times. This sequence joins TRBV6-5 and TRBJ2-1, with TRBD2 as a possible D gene (6 bases). Trimming pared 10 bases from V and 7 bases from J, leaving 20 bases between. This CDR3 has 14 residues. Looked up from germline, CDR1 is MNHEY and CDR2 is SVGAGI. The CDR3 DNA follows: TGTGCCACCCGGGACTTATTCAGGAGTAATGAGCAGTTCTTC. Its translation is CATRDLFRSNEQFF.